The rows below give T cell receptor beta chains drawn from one sample of a study of blood T cell repertoires in COVID-19. The table came from immunoSEQ multiplex PCR; TCRdb's copy has only in-frame clones and leaves some out. The sample comprises a few hundred thousand clones, 70% to 90% of which are singletons, and roughly a tenth rests with the top ten. Specimen: PBMCs or T cells enriched from blood (not recorded which). Source of these receptors: a woman aged 40-49 years who had recovered from COVID-19. Both conserved end residues are trimmed from each CDR3. Clone size is not always given. Where it is, it says once, few, many or a class for expanded clones.

>few|TRBJ2-7|TRBV4-1
ASSQDSESDSYEQY
>.|TRBJ1-1|TRBV11-3
ASKGTGKAF
>.|TRBJ2-3|TRBV7-9
ASSPGLDTFTQY
>once|TRBJ2-2|TRBV7-9
ASSVGSSVFTGELF
>few|TRBJ2-5|TRBV4-3
ASSQGTRGVETQY
>.|TRBJ1-4|TRBV7-2
ASSLSRREKLF
>.|TRBJ2-1|TRBV29-1
SVLSSGRARGGNEQF
>.|TRBJ2-5|TRBV28
ASSFGQARETQY
>.|TRBJ2-5|TRBV4-2
ASSLGAEKETQY
>few|TRBJ2-7|TRBV10-2
ASSQPPGVSYEQY
>few|TRBJ2-1|TRBV6-2/TRBV6-3
ASSFTLGGGTDEQF
>.|TRBJ2-3|TRBV15
ATSRTPGWGADTQY
>.|TRBJ2-7|TRBV3-1/TRBV3-2
ASSNAPDRDEQY
>.|TRBJ2-7|TRBV13
ATLRAMLAGAREQY
>.|TRBJ2-3|TRBV11-3
ASRSAGGPRDTQY
>once|TRBJ2-7|TRBV28
ASSRVGVRQGFPYEQY
>.|TRBJ2-2|TRBV7-2
ASSSLTGELF
>.|TRBJ2-1|TRBV27
ASSLGTSAYNEQF
>.|TRBJ1-5|TRBV7-2
ASQPGGMFQPQH
>.|TRBJ2-2|TRBV28
ASGLAGANTGELF
>few|TRBJ1-2|TRBV28
ASSFTGNGYT
>.|TRBJ1-2|TRBV30
AWSVLGLYGYT
>.|TRBJ2-7|TRBV5-6
ASSSRPGSYEQY
>.|TRBJ1-2|TRBV28
ASKVSDRGNGYT
>.|TRBJ2-1|TRBV27
ASSLRLAGWGNEQF
>.|TRBJ1-1|TRBV21-1
ASGNRGGLNTEAF
>.|TRBJ1-6|TRBV19
ASSMTSSTGTYNSPLH
>.|TRBJ2-3|TRBV5-1
ASSTLAGELNTQY
>.|TRBJ1-1|TRBV6-5
ASSTAGTDTEAF
>.|TRBJ2-7|TRBV7-9
ASSLADRYSYEQY
>.|TRBJ1-1|TRBV6-2/TRBV6-3
ASSYLRTGGTEAF
>.|TRBJ2-1|TRBV30
AWSSGTSGYNEQF